This record looks at one T cell receptor beta chain sequence and its context. Its specificity is not known. Germline V gene lookup returns CDR1 ENHRY and CDR2 SYGVKD. The CDR3 covers 16 residues. Trimming took 3 bases from V and 1 from J, leaving 13 bases between them. These data originate in a study of OX40 agonist ivuxolimab in advanced cancers. Study details: Of mixed ages from about 23 to 85 and averaging about 56 years, the group was 65% to 85% male.

Study-level findings and limits: Blood T cells, both CD4+ and CD8+, expanded clonally by week 6 at 0.1 to 3.0 mg/kg.

Only in-frame clones appear in the TCRdb table, and some are missing; sequencing was by immunoSEQ multiplex PCR. The table records more than 55,000 clones, nearly 90% of them present only once. The chain joins TRBV10-3 to TRBJ2-1; a weak D match, TRBD1 (5 bases). The clonotype was recovered from an adult with an advanced solid tumor such as melanoma, head and neck, liver or kidney cancer. The input for sequencing was CD4+ or CD8+ T cells sorted from blood, taken in a trial of the OX40 agonist ivuxolimab. Here the CDR3 reads CAISEFETASYNEQFF. The CDR3 bases are TGTGCCATCAGTGAATTCGAGACAGCATCCTACAATGAGCAGTTCTTC.